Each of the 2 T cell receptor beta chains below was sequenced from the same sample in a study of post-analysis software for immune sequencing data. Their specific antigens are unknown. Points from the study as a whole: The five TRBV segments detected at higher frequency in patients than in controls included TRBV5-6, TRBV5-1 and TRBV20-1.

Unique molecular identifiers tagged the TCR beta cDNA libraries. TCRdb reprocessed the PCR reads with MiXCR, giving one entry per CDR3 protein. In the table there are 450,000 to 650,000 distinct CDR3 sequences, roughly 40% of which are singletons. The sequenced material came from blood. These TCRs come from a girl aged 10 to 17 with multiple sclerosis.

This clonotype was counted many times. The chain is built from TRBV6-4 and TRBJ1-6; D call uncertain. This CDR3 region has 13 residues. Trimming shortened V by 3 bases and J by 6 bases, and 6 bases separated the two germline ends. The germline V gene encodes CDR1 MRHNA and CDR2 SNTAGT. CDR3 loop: CASSETSNSPLHF. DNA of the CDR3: TGTGCCAGCAGTGAAACGAGTAATTCACCCCTCCACTTT.

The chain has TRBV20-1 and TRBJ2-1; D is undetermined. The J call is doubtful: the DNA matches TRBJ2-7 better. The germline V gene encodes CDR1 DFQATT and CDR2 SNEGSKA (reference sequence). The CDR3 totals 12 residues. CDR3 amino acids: CSVPGLGYEQYF. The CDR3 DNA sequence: TGCAGTGTCCCGGGCTTGGGCTACGAGCAGTACTTC.